The present T cell receptor (beta chain) was sequenced within a study of OX40 agonist ivuxolimab in advanced cancers. Study summary: Hepatocellular carcinoma, melanoma, renal cell or head and neck cancer was diagnosed in the dose-escalation patients.

Here immunoSEQ multiplex PCR was the method, and the copy in TCRdb shows in-frame clones only, minus some. The sample carries 25,000 to 35,000 clones, about 86% recorded once. This clone has a single count. Trimming pared 0 bases from V and 2 bases from J, leaving 14 bases between. This CDR3 is built from 16 residues. From germline, CDR1 is LNHDA and CDR2 SQIVND (reference sequence). The starting material was CD4+ or CD8+ T cells sorted from blood, obtained in a trial of the OX40 agonist ivuxolimab. This TCR was sampled from an adult with an advanced solid tumor such as melanoma, head and neck, liver or kidney cancer. The V call is TRBV19, the J call TRBJ2-7, with D possibly matching TRBD1 (6 bases). The CDR3 region is CASSIEGGAPPYEQYF. Here the CDR3 DNA reads TGTGCCAGTAGTATAGAAGGGGGTGCCCCCCCCTACGAGCAGTACTTC.